This TCR beta chain stems from a study of blood T cells in healthy people across ages. CDR3 length: 17 residues. The germline CDR1 and CDR2 sequences are SEHNR and FQNEAQ (reference sequence). V was cut by 5 bases and J by 6 bases, with 25 bases left in between. Every participating donor contributed about 10 milliliters of peripheral blood through a draw. Per sample, a minimum of 6.5 million PBMCs were isolated. Each sample yielded at least 5 micrograms of PBMC total RNA. Primers used in a second PCR of roughly 7 to 12 cycles were a sample-barcoded 5' primer and a J-beta primer mix. TCRdb fed the 5' RACE reads into MiXCR, producing one record per CDR3 protein. The sample contains 2 million or so distinct CDR3 sequences, around half of which appear only once.

The clonotype originates from a woman aged 40 to 50 in good health. Source material: blood. The chain couples TRBV7-9 to TRBJ1-2; a possible D gene is TRBD1 (6 bases). The CDR3, as DNA: TGTGCCAGCAGCCACCCCCGGATCTACAGGGAGGAGAATGGCTACACCTTC. This gives the protein CASSHPRIYREENGYTF.